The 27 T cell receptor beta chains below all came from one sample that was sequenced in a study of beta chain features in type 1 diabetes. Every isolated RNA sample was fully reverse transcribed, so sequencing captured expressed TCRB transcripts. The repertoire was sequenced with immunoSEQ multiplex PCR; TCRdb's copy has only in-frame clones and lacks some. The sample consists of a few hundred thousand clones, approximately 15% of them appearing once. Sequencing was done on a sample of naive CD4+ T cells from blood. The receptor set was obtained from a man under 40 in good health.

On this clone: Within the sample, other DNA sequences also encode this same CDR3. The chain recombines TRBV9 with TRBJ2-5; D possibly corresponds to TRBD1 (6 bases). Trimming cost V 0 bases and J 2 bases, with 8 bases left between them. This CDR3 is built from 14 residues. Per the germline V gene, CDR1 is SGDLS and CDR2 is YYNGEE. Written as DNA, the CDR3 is TGTGCCAGCAGCGTAGGGACAGTACAAGAGACCCAGTACTTC. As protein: CASSVGTVQETQYF. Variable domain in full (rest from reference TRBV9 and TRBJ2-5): DSGVTQTPKHLITATGQRVTLRCSPRSGDLSVYWYQQSLDQGLQFLIQYYNGEERAKGNILERFSAQQFPDLHSELNLSSLELGDSALYFCASSVGTVQETQYFGPGTRLLVL.

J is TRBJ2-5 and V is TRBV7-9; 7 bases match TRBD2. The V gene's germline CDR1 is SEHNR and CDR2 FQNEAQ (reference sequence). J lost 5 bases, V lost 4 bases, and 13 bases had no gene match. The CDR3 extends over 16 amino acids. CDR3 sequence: CASSSSTSVTWETQYF. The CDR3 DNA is TGTGCCAGCAGCTCATCAACTAGCGTGACATGGGAGACCCAGTACTTC.

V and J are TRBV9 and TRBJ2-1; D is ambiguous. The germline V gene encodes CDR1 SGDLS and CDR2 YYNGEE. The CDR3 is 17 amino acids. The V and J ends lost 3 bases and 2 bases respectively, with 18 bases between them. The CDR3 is CASSADPGKAAYNEQFF. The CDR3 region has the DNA TGTGCCAGCAGCGCAGATCCTGGGAAGGCAGCCTACAATGAGCAGTTCTTC.

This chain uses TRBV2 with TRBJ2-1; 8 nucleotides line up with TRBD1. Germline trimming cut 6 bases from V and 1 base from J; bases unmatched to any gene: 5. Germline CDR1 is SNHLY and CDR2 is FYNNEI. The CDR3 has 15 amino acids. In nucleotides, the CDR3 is TGTGCCAGCAGAGCCAGGGGGCAATCCTACAATGAGCAGTTCTTC. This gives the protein CASRARGQSYNEQFF.

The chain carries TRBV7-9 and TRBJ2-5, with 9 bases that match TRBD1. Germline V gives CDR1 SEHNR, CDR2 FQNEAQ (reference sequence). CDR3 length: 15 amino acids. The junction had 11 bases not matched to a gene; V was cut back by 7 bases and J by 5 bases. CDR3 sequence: CASTIGWDREETQYF. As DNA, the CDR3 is TGTGCCAGCACCATAGGCTGGGACAGGGAGGAGACCCAGTACTTC. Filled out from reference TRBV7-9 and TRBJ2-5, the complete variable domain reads DTGVSQNPRHKITKRGQNVTFRCDPISEHNRLYWYRQTLGQGPEFLTYFQNEAQLEKSRLLSDRFSAERPKGSFSTLEIQRTEQGDSAMYLCASTIGWDREETQYFGPGTRLLVL.

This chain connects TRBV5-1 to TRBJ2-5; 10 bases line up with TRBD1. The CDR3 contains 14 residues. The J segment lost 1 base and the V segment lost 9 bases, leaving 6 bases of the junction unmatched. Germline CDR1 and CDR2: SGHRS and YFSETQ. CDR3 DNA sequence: TGCGCCACCCGACAGGGGGCGCCCCAAGAGACCCAGTACTTC. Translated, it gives CATRQGAPQETQYF.

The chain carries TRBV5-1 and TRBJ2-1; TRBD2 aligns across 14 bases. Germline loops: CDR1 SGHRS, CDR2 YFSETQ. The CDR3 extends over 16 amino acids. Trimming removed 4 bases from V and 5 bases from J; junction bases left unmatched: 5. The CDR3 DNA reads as TGCGCCAGCAGCGCCCGGACTAGCGGGGGGAACAATGAGCAGTTCTTC. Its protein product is CASSARTSGGNNEQFF.

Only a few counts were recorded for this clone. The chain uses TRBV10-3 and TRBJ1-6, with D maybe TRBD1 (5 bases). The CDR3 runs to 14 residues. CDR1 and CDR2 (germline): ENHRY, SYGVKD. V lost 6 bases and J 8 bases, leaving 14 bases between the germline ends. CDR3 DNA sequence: TGTGCCATCAGGGACCCAGGGCGGCATTCACCCCTCCACTTT. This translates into CAIRDPGRHSPLHF.

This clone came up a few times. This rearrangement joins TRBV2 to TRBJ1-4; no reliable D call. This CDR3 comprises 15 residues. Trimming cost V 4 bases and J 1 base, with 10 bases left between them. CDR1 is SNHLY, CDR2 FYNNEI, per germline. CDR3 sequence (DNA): TGTGCCAGCAGTGGAAGGGAAGTAACTAATGAAAAACTGTTTTTT. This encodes CASSGREVTNEKLFF.

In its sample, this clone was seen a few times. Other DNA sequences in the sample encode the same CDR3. CDR3 sequence: CASSLGRFTDTQYF. Here the CDR3 DNA reads TGTGCCAGCAGCTTAGGCCGATTTACAGATACGCAGTATTTT. This rearrangement joins TRBV13 to TRBJ2-3, with D uncertain. Germline CDR1 and CDR2: PRHDT and FYEKMQ (reference sequence). The V end was cut by 0 bases, the J end by 3 bases, with 7 bases between. The CDR3 has 14 residues.

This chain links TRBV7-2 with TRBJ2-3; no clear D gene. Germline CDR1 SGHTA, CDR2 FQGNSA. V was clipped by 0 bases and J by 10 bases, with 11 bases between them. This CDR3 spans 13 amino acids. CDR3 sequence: CASSLANSGAQYF. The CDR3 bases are TGTGCCAGCAGCTTAGCCAACTCAGGAGCGCAGTATTTT.

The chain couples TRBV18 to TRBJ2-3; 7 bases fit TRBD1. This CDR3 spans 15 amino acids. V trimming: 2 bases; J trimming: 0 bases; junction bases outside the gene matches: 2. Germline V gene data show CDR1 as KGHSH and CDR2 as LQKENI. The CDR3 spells CASSPTGASTDTQYF. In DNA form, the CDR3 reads TGTGCCAGCTCACCAACAGGGGCCAGCACAGATACGCAGTATTTT.

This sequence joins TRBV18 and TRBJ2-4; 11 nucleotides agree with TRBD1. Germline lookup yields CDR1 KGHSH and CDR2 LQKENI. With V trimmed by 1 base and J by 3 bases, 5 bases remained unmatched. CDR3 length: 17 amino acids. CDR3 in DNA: TGTGCCAGCTCACCACTTGGGACAGGGGGAAGCAAAAACATTCAGTACTTC. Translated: CASSPLGTGGSKNIQYF.

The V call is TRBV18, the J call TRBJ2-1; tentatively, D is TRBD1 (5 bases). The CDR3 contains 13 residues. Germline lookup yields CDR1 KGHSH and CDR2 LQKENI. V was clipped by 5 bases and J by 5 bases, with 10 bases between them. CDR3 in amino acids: CASSSQGNNEQFF. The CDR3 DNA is TGTGCCAGCTCATCCCAGGGAAACAATGAGCAGTTCTTC.

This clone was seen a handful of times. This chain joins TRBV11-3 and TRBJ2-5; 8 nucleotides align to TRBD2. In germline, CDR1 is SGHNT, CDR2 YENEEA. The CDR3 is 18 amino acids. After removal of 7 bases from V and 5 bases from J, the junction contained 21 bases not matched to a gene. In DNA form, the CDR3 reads TGTGCCAGCACCCTGTCCCGAAGGAGCTTGGGGACTAGTGAGACCCAGTACTTC. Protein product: CASTLSRRSLGTSETQYF.

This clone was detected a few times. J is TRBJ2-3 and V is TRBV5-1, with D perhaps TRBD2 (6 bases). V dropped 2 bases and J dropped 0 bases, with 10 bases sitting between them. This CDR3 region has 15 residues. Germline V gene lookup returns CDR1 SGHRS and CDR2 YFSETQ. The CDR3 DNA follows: TGCGCCAGCAGCTTCGGAGGGCTAAGCACAGATACGCAGTATTTT. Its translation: CASSFGGLSTDTQYF.

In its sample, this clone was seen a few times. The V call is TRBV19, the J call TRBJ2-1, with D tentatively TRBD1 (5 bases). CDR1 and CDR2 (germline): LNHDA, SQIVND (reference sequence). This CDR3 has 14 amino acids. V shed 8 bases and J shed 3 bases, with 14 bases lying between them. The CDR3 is CASGRQGYYNEQFF. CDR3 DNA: TGTGCCAGTGGGCGGCAGGGATACTACAATGAGCAGTTCTTC.

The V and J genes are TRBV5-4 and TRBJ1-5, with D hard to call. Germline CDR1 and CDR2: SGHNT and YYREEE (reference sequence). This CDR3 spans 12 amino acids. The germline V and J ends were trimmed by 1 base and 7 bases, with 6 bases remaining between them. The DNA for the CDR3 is TGTGCCAGCAGCTTGCCGGGCCAGCCCCAGCATTTT. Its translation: CASSLPGQPQHF.

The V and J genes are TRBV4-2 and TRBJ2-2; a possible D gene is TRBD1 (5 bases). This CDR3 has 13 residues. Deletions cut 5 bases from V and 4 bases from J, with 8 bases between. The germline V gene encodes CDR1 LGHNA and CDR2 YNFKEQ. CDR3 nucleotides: TGTGCCAGCAGCAGGGGAATCACCGGGGAGCTGTTTTTT. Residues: CASSRGITGELFF.

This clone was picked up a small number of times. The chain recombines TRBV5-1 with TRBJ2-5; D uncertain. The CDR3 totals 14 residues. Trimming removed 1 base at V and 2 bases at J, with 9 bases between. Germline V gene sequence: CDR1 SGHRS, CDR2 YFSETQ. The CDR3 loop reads CASSLMGTQETQYF. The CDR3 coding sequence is TGCGCCAGCAGCTTGATGGGAACACAAGAGACCCAGTACTTC.

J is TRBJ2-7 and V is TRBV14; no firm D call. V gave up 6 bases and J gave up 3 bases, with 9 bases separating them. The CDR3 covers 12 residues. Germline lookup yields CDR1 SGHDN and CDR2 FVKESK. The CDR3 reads CASSPLGYEQYF. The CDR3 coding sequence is TGTGCCAGCAGTCCTCTGGGCTACGAGCAGTACTTC.

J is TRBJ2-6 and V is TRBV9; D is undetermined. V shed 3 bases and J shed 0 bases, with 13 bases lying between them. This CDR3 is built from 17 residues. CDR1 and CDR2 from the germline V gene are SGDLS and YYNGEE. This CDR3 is CASSDLGRHSGANVLTF. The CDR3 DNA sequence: TGTGCCAGCAGCGATTTGGGCAGACACTCTGGGGCCAACGTCCTGACTTTC. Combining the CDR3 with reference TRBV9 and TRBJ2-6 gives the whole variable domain DSGVTQTPKHLITATGQRVTLRCSPRSGDLSVYWYQQSLDQGLQFLIQYYNGEERAKGNILERFSAQQFPDLHSELNLSSLELGDSALYFCASSDLGRHSGANVLTFGAGSRLTVL.

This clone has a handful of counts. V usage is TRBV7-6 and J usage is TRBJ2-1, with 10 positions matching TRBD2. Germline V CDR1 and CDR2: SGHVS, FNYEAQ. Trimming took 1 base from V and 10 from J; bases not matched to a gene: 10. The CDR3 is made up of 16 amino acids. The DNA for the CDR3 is TGTGCCAGCAGCTTAGGCATCGGGACTAGCGCTCGGGAGCAGTTCTTC. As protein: CASSLGIGTSAREQFF. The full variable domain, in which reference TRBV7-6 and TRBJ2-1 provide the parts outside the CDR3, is GAGVSQSPRYKVTKRGQDVALRCDPISGHVSLYWYRQALGQGPEFLTYFNYEAQQDKSGLPNDRFSAERPEGSISTLTIQRTEQRDSAMYRCASSLGIGTSAREQFFGPGTRLTVL.

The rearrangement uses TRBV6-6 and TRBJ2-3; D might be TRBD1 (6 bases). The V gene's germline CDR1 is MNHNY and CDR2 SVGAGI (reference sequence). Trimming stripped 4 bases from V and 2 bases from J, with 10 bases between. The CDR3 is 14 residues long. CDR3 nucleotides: TGTGCCAGCAGTTCCCGGGACACCACAGATACGCAGTATTTT. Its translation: CASSSRDTTDTQYF.

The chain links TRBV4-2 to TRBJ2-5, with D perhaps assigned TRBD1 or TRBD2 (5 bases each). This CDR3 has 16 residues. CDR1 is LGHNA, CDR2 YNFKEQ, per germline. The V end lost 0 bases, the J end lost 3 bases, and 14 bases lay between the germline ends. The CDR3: CASSQDWASREETQYF. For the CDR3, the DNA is TGTGCCAGCAGCCAAGATTGGGCTAGCAGGGAAGAGACCCAGTACTTC.

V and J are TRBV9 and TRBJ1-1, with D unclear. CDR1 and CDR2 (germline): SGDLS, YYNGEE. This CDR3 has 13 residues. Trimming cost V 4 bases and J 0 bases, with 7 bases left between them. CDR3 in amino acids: CASSLALNTEAFF. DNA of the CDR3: TGTGCCAGCAGCCTGGCCCTGAACACTGAAGCTTTCTTT.

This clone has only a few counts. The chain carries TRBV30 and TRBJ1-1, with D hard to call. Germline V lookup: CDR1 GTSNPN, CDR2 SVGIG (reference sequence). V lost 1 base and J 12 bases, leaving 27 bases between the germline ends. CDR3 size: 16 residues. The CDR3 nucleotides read TGTGCCTGGAGTGGTGCTATCGCGGGAGTCGCGTACGAAACTTTCTTT. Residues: CAWSGAIAGVAYETFF. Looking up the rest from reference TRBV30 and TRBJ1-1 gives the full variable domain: SQTIHQWPATLVQPVGSPLSLECTVEGTSNPNLYWYRQAAGRGLQLLFYSVGIGQISSEVPQNLSASRPQDRQFILSSKKLLLSDSGFYLCAWSGAIAGVAYETFFGQGTRLTVV.